One sample yielded the 4 T cell receptor beta chains listed below, sequenced in a study of spatial heterogeneity in lung cancer. TCRdb independently ran MiXCR on the 5' RACE reads; one entry per CDR3 protein. The sample lists around 6,700 distinct CDR3 sequences, 6.5% to 9% seen once, with under 85% in the top ten. Specified time point: sample taken at primary tumor resection. This material consisted of PBMCs, taken at surgery. The source of these receptors is a male donor with early-stage non-small cell lung cancer.

This clonotype was recorded at least ten times. V gene TRBV5-1 combines with J gene TRBJ2-5, with 15 bases fitting TRBD2. The CDR3 totals 18 residues. After removal of 0 bases from V and 2 bases from J, the junction contained 5 bases not matched to a gene. The germline gives CDR1 SGHRS, CDR2 YFSETQ. CDR3 sequence (DNA): TGCGCCAGCAGCTTGGAAGGACTAGCGGGGGGGCGGCAAGAGACCCAGTACTTC. It specifies CASSLEGLAGGRQETQYF. The full variable domain, completed using reference TRBV5-1 and TRBJ2-5, is KAGVTQTPRYLIKTRGQQVTLSCSPISGHRSVSWYQQTPGQGLQFLFEYFSETQRNKGNFPGRFSGRQFSNSRSEMNVSTLELGDSALYLCASSLEGLAGGRQETQYFGPGTRLLVL.

This clonotype appeared many times. The chain couples TRBV29-1 to TRBJ2-2; a possible D gene is TRBD2 (5 bases). V gave up 1 base and J gave up 8 bases, with 5 bases separating them. The CDR3 extends over 11 amino acids. Looked up from germline, CDR1 is SQVTM and CDR2 is ANQGSEA. CDR3 loop: CSVEAGGELFF. The CDR3 DNA is TGCAGCGTTGAAGCGGGAGGGGAGCTGTTTTTT.

This clonotype was counted ten times or more. The V gene is TRBV20-1, the J gene TRBJ2-5; D may be TRBD1 or TRBD2 (5 bases each). This CDR3 region has 15 residues. The V gene lost 0 bases and the J gene lost 4 bases, with 15 bases spanning the gap. Germline CDR1 reads DFQATT; CDR2 reads SNEGSKA (reference sequence). CDR3 DNA: TGCAGTGCTAGAGATGGGACCAGCGCCGCAGAGACCCAGTACTTC. This translates into CSARDGTSAAETQYF.

This clonotype was detected ten times or more. CDR3 sequence (DNA): TGCGCCAGCAGCTTGGGGGCCGACAGGGCCTTCTCCTACGAGCAGTACGTC. It yields the protein CASSLGADRAFSYEQYV. V usage is TRBV5-1 and J usage is TRBJ2-7; 7 nucleotides agree with TRBD1. Germline lookup yields CDR1 SGHRS and CDR2 YFSETQ. The CDR3 contains 17 residues. Trimming at V came to 0 bases and at J to 0 bases, leaving 9 bases not matched to a gene.